Presented here are 2 T cell receptor beta chains from one specimen sequenced in a study of cytomegalovirus exposure and HLA in healthy donors. In the PCR, 60 Vbeta and 13 Jbeta primers were used. Assay used: immunoSEQ multiplex PCR; TCRdb lists only in-frame clones, some missing. The table has approximately 100,000 clones, around three quarters seen once. Sequenced material: PBMCs. These TCRs come from a woman in her 50s in good health and CMV-seropositive.

This clone was detected a few times. V usage is TRBV6-1 and J usage is TRBJ2-1; 10 nucleotides align to TRBD2. Losses at the gene ends were 2 bases for V and 7 bases for J; bases not matched to a gene: 11. Germline-derived CDR1 and CDR2 are MNHNS and SASEGT. This CDR3 contains 17 residues. The CDR3 is CASSETAGAGGRNEQFF. The CDR3 DNA follows: TGTGCCAGCAGTGAAACCGCGGGAGCGGGGGGGCGGAATGAGCAGTTCTTC.

The chain is built from TRBV7-9 and TRBJ1-4, with TRBD1 matching over 8 bases. V was clipped by 6 bases and J by 8 bases; unmatched bases: 2. CDR1 and CDR2 from the germline V gene are SEHNR and FQNEAQ (reference sequence). CDR3 size: 12 residues. CDR3 DNA sequence: TGTGCCAGCAGTCGGGACAGGGAAAAACTGTTTTTT. Translating it yields CASSRDREKLFF.